Shown below are 27 T cell receptor beta chains from a single sample sequenced in a study of blood T cell repertoires in COVID-19. Profiled with immunoSEQ multiplex PCR; TCRdb holds only in-frame clones, not every one. Of around 220,000 clones listed, 82% are singletons. The specimen was peripheral blood. These receptors were taken from a woman of 80 years or more with active or convalescent COVID-19.

The chain couples TRBV20-1 to TRBJ2-5; D gene ambiguous. Germline V gene data show CDR1 as DFQATT and CDR2 as SNEGSKA (reference sequence). Trimming took 5 bases from V and 2 from J, leaving 6 bases between them. The CDR3 contains 11 residues. In nucleotides, the CDR3 is TGCAGTGCTCCGAGTCAAGAGACCCAGTACTTC. Encoded protein: CSAPSQETQYF.

The J gene is TRBJ1-2, the V gene TRBV3-1 (or the pseudogene TRBV3-2); perhaps TRBD1 as D (5 bases). Trimming took off 4 bases at V and 0 bases at J, with 12 bases between the two ends. CDR1 is LGHDT and CDR2 is YNNKEL in the germline V gene (reference sequence). CDR3 length: 15 residues. As DNA, the CDR3 is TGTGCCAGCAGCCTGGGGCCGACTGCTAACTATGGCTACACCTTC. Amino acids: CASSLGPTANYGYTF.

This sequence joins TRBV4-1 and TRBJ1-2; D not resolved. V was cut by 0 bases and J by 1 base, with 9 bases left in between. The germline gives CDR1 MGHRA, CDR2 YSYEKL. CDR3 length: 15 residues. The CDR3: CASSQDPHSNYGYTF. As DNA, the CDR3 is TGCGCCAGCAGCCAAGATCCCCACAGTAACTATGGCTACACCTTC.

The chain uses TRBV7-7 and TRBJ2-1; TRBD2 matches 9 bases. J lost 7 bases, V lost 1 base, and 5 bases had no gene match. Germline V lookup: CDR1 SSHAT, CDR2 FNYEAQ (reference sequence). The CDR3 sequence is 15 residues long. The CDR3 DNA is TGTGCCAGCAGCTTAGGGCTAGCGGGGATGAATGAGCAGTTCTTC. Translation: CASSLGLAGMNEQFF.

This chain joins TRBV15 and TRBJ1-1; D gene unclear. V lost 1 base and J 7 bases, leaving 10 bases between the germline ends. Germline V lookup: CDR1 LNHNV, CDR2 YYDKDF (reference sequence). The CDR3 totals 13 residues. CDR3 in DNA: TGTGCCACCAGCAGAGGTCAGTCCCGTGAAGCTTTCTTT. This encodes CATSRGQSREAFF.

The chain links TRBV6-1 to TRBJ2-7, with TRBD2 as a possible D gene (6 bases). V was pared by 0 bases and J by 6 bases, with 18 bases between. The CDR3 loop spans 16 amino acids. Germline lookup yields CDR1 MNHNS and CDR2 SASEGT. The CDR3 DNA follows: TGTGCCAGCAGTGAAGCGGAGGGACTGGGTCTCCTCGAGCAGTACTTC. As protein: CASSEAEGLGLLEQYF.

V and J are TRBV10-3 and TRBJ2-1; unclear D gene. V lost 3 bases, J lost 6 bases, and 6 bases lay in between. The CDR3 sequence is 12 residues long. Germline V gene data show CDR1 as ENHRY and CDR2 as SYGVKD. The CDR3 is CAISELTNEQFF. CDR3 in DNA: TGTGCCATCAGTGAACTAACCAATGAGCAGTTCTTC.

The rearrangement uses TRBV24-1 and TRBJ1-1; D gene ambiguous. Germline lookup yields CDR1 KGHDR and CDR2 SFDVKD. CDR3 size: 15 residues. Trimming shortened V by 3 bases and J by 3 bases, and 13 bases separated the two germline ends. In DNA form, the CDR3 reads TGTGCCACCAGTGATCCGAAAGCTGGAGACACTGAAGCTTTCTTT. Amino acid sequence: CATSDPKAGDTEAFF.

V gene TRBV4-1 combines with J gene TRBJ2-2; perhaps TRBD1 as D (6 bases). The CDR3 has 16 amino acids. V was cut by 4 bases and J by 0 bases, with 12 bases left in between. CDR1 MGHRA and CDR2 YSYEKL come from the germline V gene. This CDR3 is CASSLTGHSNTGELFF. The DNA for the CDR3 is TGCGCCAGCAGCCTAACGGGACACTCGAACACCGGGGAGCTGTTTTTT.

This rearrangement joins TRBV2 to TRBJ1-4; 7 positions agree with TRBD1. CDR1 is SNHLY and CDR2 is FYNNEI in the germline V gene. The CDR3 has 17 residues. With V trimmed by 0 bases and J by 5 bases, 9 bases remained unmatched. The chain's CDR3 is CASSEALQGRGNEKLFF. The CDR3 bases are TGTGCCAGCAGTGAAGCGCTTCAGGGCAGGGGGAATGAAAAACTGTTTTTT. The full variable domain, in which reference TRBV2 and TRBJ1-4 provide the parts outside the CDR3, is EPEVTQTPSHQVTQMGQEVILRCVPISNHLYFYWYRQILGQKVEFLVSFYNNEISEKSEIFDDQFSVERPDGSNFTLKIRSTKLEDSAMYFCASSEALQGRGNEKLFFGSGTQLSVL.

This rearrangement joins TRBV3-1 (or the pseudogene TRBV3-2) to TRBJ1-1, with 7 bases identical to TRBD1. CDR1 and CDR2 from the germline V gene are LGHDT and YNNKEL (reference sequence). The CDR3 spans 12 residues. Trimming took 4 bases from V and 12 from J; bases not matched to a gene: 8. This CDR3 is CASSRVTGRPFF. The CDR3 region has the DNA TGTGCCAGCAGCCGCGTGACAGGGCGCCCTTTCTTT.

With respect to this clone: Distinct nucleotide sequences in the sample also encode this CDR3. This chain links TRBV5-1 with TRBJ2-1; 11 nucleotides align to TRBD2. This CDR3 contains 16 residues. Looked up from germline, CDR1 is SGHRS and CDR2 is YFSETQ. V was pared by 0 bases and J by 4 bases, with 3 bases of the junction left unmatched. This CDR3 reads CASSLAGTSGYNEQFF. CDR3 sequence (DNA): TGCGCCAGCAGCTTGGCCGGGACTAGCGGTTACAATGAGCAGTTCTTC.

V usage is TRBV5-4 and J usage is TRBJ2-7; 7 nucleotides line up with TRBD1. Trimming took 4 bases from V and 3 from J; bases not matched to a gene: 10. CDR1 is SGHNT, CDR2 YYREEE, per germline (reference sequence). The CDR3 has 15 residues. CDR3 bases: TGTGCCAGCAGCCGCGGACAGGAGCTTCACTACGAGCAGTACTTC. It translates to CASSRGQELHYEQYF.

In nucleotides, the CDR3 is TGCGCCAGCAGCTTCAGGGCCACGAACACTGAAGCTTTCTTT. Translation gives CASSFRATNTEAFF. The chain has TRBV5-1 and TRBJ1-1, with D maybe TRBD1 (5 bases). This CDR3 comprises 14 residues. The germline gives CDR1 SGHRS, CDR2 YFSETQ. V was pared by 2 bases and J by 1 base, with 9 bases between.

V usage is TRBV6-5 and J usage is TRBJ1-1; D not resolved. The CDR3 sequence is 12 residues long. Trimming removed 6 bases from V and 1 base from J, with 6 bases in between. The germline V gene encodes CDR1 MNHEY and CDR2 SVGAGI. The CDR3 reads CASSEGNTEAFF. The CDR3, as DNA: TGTGCCAGCAGCGAGGGGAACACTGAAGCTTTCTTT.

The V gene is TRBV5-1, the J gene TRBJ2-1; the D gene is possibly TRBD2 (6 bases). Germline V gene sequence: CDR1 SGHRS, CDR2 YFSETQ. The CDR3 totals 19 residues. The V end was cut by 4 bases, the J end by 1 base, with 24 bases between. The CDR3 DNA sequence: TGCGCCAGCAGCCACACGCGGGATTGGTCGCCGCGATCCTACAATGAGCAGTTCTTC. Its translation is CASSHTRDWSPRSYNEQFF.

CDR3 in amino acids: CASSTLMGNSPLHF. The DNA for the CDR3 is TGTGCCAGTAGTACCCTAATGGGCAATTCACCCCTCCACTTT. The V call is TRBV19, the J call TRBJ1-6; D uncertain. Germline V gives CDR1 LNHDA, CDR2 SQIVND (reference sequence). The V and J ends lost 4 bases and 7 bases respectively, with 11 bases between them. There are 14 residues in the CDR3.

The chain carries TRBV28 and TRBJ1-1; the D is unclear. V lost 6 bases and J lost 1, with 21 bases in between. This CDR3 comprises 17 residues. Germline lookup yields CDR1 MDHEN and CDR2 SYDVKM. CDR3 coding DNA: TGTGCCAGCAGACCGTCCTTGGGAGCGGGAGGGAACACTGAAGCTTTCTTT. Encoded protein: CASRPSLGAGGNTEAFF.

The chain joins TRBV30 to TRBJ1-1; 8 positions agree with TRBD1. Trimming cost V 0 bases and J 7 bases; bases outside gene matches: 4. Germline CDR1 and CDR2: GTSNPN and SVGIG (reference sequence). This CDR3 comprises 13 residues. This CDR3 is CAWSVQGALEAFF. CDR3 DNA: TGTGCCTGGAGTGTTCAGGGGGCTCTTGAAGCTTTCTTT.

The V call is TRBV28, the J call TRBJ1-1; TRBD1 matches at 7 bases. Trimming removed 4 bases from V and 5 bases from J; junction bases left unmatched: 7. There are 14 residues in the CDR3. Germline-derived CDR1 and CDR2 are MDHEN and SYDVKM. The CDR3 loop is CASSWAGGRTEAFF. In DNA form, the CDR3 reads TGTGCCAGCAGTTGGGCAGGGGGAAGAACTGAAGCTTTCTTT.

The chain carries TRBV5-1 and TRBJ2-1; the match to TRBD2 covers 10 bases. V lost 4 bases and J lost 1; bases outside the gene matches: 5. Germline CDR1 is SGHRS and CDR2 is YFSETQ. The CDR3 is 16 amino acids. CDR3 sequence reads: CASSLLAGASYNEQFF. For the CDR3, the DNA is TGCGCCAGCAGCCTCCTAGCGGGAGCATCCTACAATGAGCAGTTCTTC.

V gene TRBV5-5 combines with J gene TRBJ2-2, with D maybe TRBD1 (6 bases). Trimming took off 4 bases at V and 8 bases at J, with 18 bases between the two ends. The CDR3 sequence is 15 residues long. Germline CDR1 reads SGHKS; CDR2 reads YYEKEE (reference sequence). CDR3 in amino acids: CASSHRDRSTGELFF. CDR3 in DNA: TGTGCCAGCAGCCACCGAGACAGGTCTACGGGGGAGCTGTTTTTT.

J is TRBJ1-2 and V is TRBV3-1 (or the pseudogene TRBV3-2); TRBD1 matches at 7 bases. Germline V gives CDR1 LGHDT, CDR2 YNNKEL (reference sequence). V dropped 3 bases and J dropped 8; count of bases not matched to a gene: 9. The CDR3 length is 14 residues. CDR3 in DNA: TGTGCCAGCAGCCACCCGACAGGGTTGGGAGGCTACACCTTC. Protein product: CASSHPTGLGGYTF.

This sequence joins TRBV5-4 and TRBJ1-3; TRBD1 aligns across 8 bases. The CDR3 covers 16 residues. The germline CDR1 and CDR2 sequences are SGHNT and YYREEE (reference sequence). V lost 4 bases and J lost 0; bases outside the gene matches: 6. CDR3 coding DNA: TGTGCCAGCAGCCCTGGACAGGGCCGCTCTGGAAACACCATATATTTT. Amino acids: CASSPGQGRSGNTIYF.

The rearrangement joins TRBV20-1 to TRBJ1-5; 8 bases fit TRBD1. CDR1 DFQATT and CDR2 SNEGSKA come from the germline V gene (reference sequence). The ends lost 3 bases at V and 4 bases at J; junction bases unmatched: 8. The CDR3 has 15 amino acids. The CDR3 nucleotides read TGCAGTGCTAGTGGAGACAGGGGTGTTAATCAGCCCCAGCATTTT. Translated, it gives CSASGDRGVNQPQHF.

This clone turned up a few times. The chain uses TRBV5-4 and TRBJ2-2, with TRBD1 matching over 9 bases. V was pared by 2 bases and J by 7 bases, with 9 bases of the junction left unmatched. This CDR3 has 16 amino acids. CDR1 and CDR2 from the germline V gene are SGHNT and YYREEE (reference sequence). The CDR3 sequence: CASSLTGTGRYGELFF. In DNA form, the CDR3 reads TGTGCCAGCAGCTTAACCGGGACAGGGAGGTACGGGGAGCTGTTTTTT.

The rearrangement joins TRBV5-4 to TRBJ1-4; D gene uncertain. Germline V gives CDR1 SGHNT, CDR2 YYREEE (reference sequence). Trimming removed 0 bases from V and 8 bases from J, with 17 bases in between. The CDR3 totals 16 residues. CDR3 nucleotides: TGTGCCAGCAGCTTGGATCTACTCGGTACCGGGGAAAAACTGTTTTTT. As protein: CASSLDLLGTGEKLFF.